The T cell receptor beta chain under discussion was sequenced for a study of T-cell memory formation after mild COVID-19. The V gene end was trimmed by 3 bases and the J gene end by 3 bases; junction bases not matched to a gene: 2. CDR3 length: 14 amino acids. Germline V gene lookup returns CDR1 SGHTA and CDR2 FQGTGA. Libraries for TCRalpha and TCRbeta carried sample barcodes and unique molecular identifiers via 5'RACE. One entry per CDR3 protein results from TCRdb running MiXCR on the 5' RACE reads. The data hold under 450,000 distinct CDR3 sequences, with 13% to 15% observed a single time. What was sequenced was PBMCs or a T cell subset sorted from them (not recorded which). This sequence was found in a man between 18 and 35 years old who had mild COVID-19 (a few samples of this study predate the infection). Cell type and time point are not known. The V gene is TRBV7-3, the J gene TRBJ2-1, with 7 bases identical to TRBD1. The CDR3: CASSFRQGYNEQFF. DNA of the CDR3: TGTGCCAGCAGCTTTCGACAGGGCTACAATGAGCAGTTCTTC.